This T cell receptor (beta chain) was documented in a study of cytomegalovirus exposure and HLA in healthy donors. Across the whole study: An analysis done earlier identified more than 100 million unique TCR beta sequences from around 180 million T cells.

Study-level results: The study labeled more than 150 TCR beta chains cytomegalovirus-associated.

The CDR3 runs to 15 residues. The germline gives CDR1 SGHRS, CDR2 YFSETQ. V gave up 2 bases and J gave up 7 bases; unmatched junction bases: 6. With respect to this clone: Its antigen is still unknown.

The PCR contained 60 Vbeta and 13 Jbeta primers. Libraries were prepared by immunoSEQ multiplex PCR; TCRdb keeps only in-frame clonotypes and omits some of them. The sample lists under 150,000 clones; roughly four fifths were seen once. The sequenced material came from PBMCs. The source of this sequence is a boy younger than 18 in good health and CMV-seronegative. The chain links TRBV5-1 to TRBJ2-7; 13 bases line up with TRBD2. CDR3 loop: CASSLTSGRAGEQYF. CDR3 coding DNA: TGCGCCAGCAGCTTAACTAGCGGGAGGGCAGGGGAGCAGTACTTC.